Included here is one T cell receptor (beta chain) sequence, with context. Its antigen is unidentified. This specimen comes from a study of T cell responses to AZD1222 COVID-19 vaccine. Clones were sequenced by immunoSEQ multiplex PCR, and TCRdb holds only the in-frame ones, with some missing. The data show more than 85,000 clones, almost 80% seen once. This CDR3 has 18 residues. V gave up 1 base and J gave up 2 bases, with 21 bases separating them. In germline, CDR1 is MGHRA, CDR2 YSYEKL. General study results and limits: Reportedly, nearly half the spike-specific TCRs target unmutated variant regions.

The V call is TRBV4-1, the J call TRBJ2-7; D assignment may be TRBD1 or TRBD2 (5 bases each). The sequence came from an adult in good health. The specimen comprised peripheral blood, sampled on day 0 of AZD1222 vaccination. The CDR3 sequence: CASSQGDGSKLFPYEQYF. The CDR3 region has the DNA TGCGCCAGCAGCCAAGGGGACGGCTCCAAACTCTTCCCCTACGAGCAGTACTTC.